The T cell receptor (beta chain) under discussion was sequenced for a study of high-grade serous ovarian cancer treatment subgroups (dated by TCRdb to 2020 to 2023). Describing the broader study: On average, each sample produced roughly 15,000 sequencing reads and 6,000 to 8,000 unique TCR beta rearrangements. Under a laparoscopic triage algorithm, patients with high-grade serous ovarian cancer were grouped by complete gross resection or by neoadjuvant chemotherapy response, and the study profiled the TCR beta repertoires of these patients. Of the roughly 30 patients in the cohort, around ten had no residual disease after primary surgery (R0), around ten were excellent NACT responders, and around ten were poor NACT responders. One primary tumor sample and two metastatic tumor samples were collected from each patient, for a total of 95 or so samples. The research as a whole found: Tumors from the same patient had repertoire similarity ranging from about 0.095 to 0.85, while tumors from different patients showed almost no similarity. Bulk tumor TCR sequencing lacked spatial information, limiting insight into HGSC tumor complexity and diversity. The TCR repertoire analyses centered on CDR3, leaving CDR1 and CDR2 unanalyzed. TCR clonal relatedness was found to be positively correlated with neoantigen level and, by trend, with copy number variation and mutation load derived from whole-genome sequencing.

Tumor samples were obtained before definitive surgery or chemotherapy. Genomic DNA was extracted by the MD Anderson Biospecimen Extraction Resource, and TCR sequencing was done by the MD Anderson Cancer Genomics Laboratory. Concerning this clone itself: Which antigen it targets is not known. The input lacks base qualities; no much larger clone sits a single base away.

High-throughput TCR profiling via ImmunoSEQ was performed on the 75 to 90 tumor samples. From the authors' description of their analysis: To measure repertoire diversity, the metrics used were richness (unique productive sequences), clonality, evenness and relatedness, and the Bhattacharyya coefficient was used to assess similarity between samples. In a sensitivity analysis, TCRs with fewer than two reads were excluded, and consistent conclusions were obtained. This is the immuneACCESS table as TCRdb keeps it, with only in-frame sequences that have V and J called. A part of the clones is gone; compared with another copy, unresolved V genes explain less than half, and the rest is unexplained. V, J and clone size are those of that table, while D and trimming were read from the DNA. For this sample there are under 7,000 clones; about 70% appear just once. The top ten hold around 7.7% of the sample.

V and J are trimmed by 10 bases and 9 bases, and the gene matches miss 14 bases of the junction. There are 14 amino acids in the CDR3, from cysteine to phenylalanine inclusive. Just the 42-base CDR3 DNA is kept, in frame starting at base 1. Looking up the germline V gene yields CDR1 SGHRS and CDR2 YFSETQ. This clonotype was obtained from a human donor with high-grade serous ovarian cancer. Sequenced: tumor tissue. This chain joins TRBV5-1 to TRBJ2-1; 9 bases in between match TRBD2. The CDR3 region has the sequence CASADLAGRGEQFF. The DNA is TGCGCCTCCGCGGATCTAGCGGGGAGGGGTGAGCAGTTCTTC.